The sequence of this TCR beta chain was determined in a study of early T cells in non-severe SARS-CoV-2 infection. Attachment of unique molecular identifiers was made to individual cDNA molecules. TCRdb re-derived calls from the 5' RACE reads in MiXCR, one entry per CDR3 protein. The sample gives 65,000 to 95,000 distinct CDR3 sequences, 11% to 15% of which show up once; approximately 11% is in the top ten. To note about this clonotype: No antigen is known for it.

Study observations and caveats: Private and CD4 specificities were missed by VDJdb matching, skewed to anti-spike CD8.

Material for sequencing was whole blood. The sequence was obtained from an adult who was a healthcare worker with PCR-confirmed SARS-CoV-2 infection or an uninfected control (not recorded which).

This chain's CDR3 is CASSLRSVNEQYF. CDR3 nucleotide sequence: TGTGCCAGCAGTCTCCGTTCCGTTAACGAGCAGTACTTC. This sequence joins TRBV12-3 or TRBV12-4 and TRBJ2-7; no clear D. V lost 5 bases to trimming and J lost 5 bases, with 13 bases between them. The CDR3 runs to 13 residues.